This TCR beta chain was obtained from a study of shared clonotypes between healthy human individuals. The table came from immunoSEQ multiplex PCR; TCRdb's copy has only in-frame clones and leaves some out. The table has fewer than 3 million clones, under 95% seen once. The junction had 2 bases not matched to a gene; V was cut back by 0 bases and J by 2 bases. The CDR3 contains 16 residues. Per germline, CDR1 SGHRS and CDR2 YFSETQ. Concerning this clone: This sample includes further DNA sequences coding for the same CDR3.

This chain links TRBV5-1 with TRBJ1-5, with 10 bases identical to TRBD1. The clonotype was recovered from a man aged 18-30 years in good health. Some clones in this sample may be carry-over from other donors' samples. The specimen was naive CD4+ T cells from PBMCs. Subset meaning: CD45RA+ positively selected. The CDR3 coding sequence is TGCGCCAGCAGCTTGGATGGGACAGGGGGCAATCAGCCCCAGCATTTT. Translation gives CASSLDGTGGNQPQHF.